This TCR beta chain was documented in a study of shared clonotypes between healthy human individuals. Overall study: Researchers assigned three CD4 naive, three CD4 memory, two CD8 naive and one CD8 memory plate to each donor.

Splitting of CD4+ cells produced CD45RA+ naive and CD45RA-negative memory subsets. CDR3 size: 14 residues. Germline CDR1 MDHEN, CDR2 SYDVKM. V was clipped by 5 bases and J by 2 bases, with 13 bases between them. Study conclusions and caveats: Exclusively blood specimens were collected; tissue repertoires likely differ.

The data were produced by immunoSEQ multiplex PCR, yet TCRdb's version contains in-frame clones alone and is incomplete. The sample gives roughly 2.6 million clones, around 94% of which show up once; about 0.13% is in the top ten. Notes on this clone: The antigen remains undetermined.

The clonotype originates from a man between 18 and 29 years old in good health. This rearrangement joins TRBV28 to TRBJ2-7; D gene ambiguous. The sequencing sample was made of naive CD4+ T cells sorted from blood. Subset meaning: CD45RA+ positively selected. The chain's CDR3 is CASSQVGEPYEQYF. The DNA of the CDR3 is TGTGCCAGCAGTCAGGTGGGTGAGCCCTACGAGCAGTACTTC.